These T cell receptor beta chains were read from a single sample in a study of cytomegalovirus exposure and HLA in healthy donors. Profiled with immunoSEQ multiplex PCR; TCRdb holds only in-frame clones, not every one. The sample has some 120,000 clones, about 81% seen once. Sequencing was done on a sample of PBMCs. The receptors come from a woman between 50 and 59 years old in good health and CMV-seropositive. CDR3s include the opening cysteine and the closing phenylalanine or tryptophan. The D gene is left open where the match is weak. For some rows the clone size is stated as once, few or many, or as a class when expanded; others skip it.

v_call: TRBV7-9; clone_size: few; d_call: TRBD1; j_call: TRBJ2-2; cdr3_aa: CASSRRGTGELFF; cdr3_nt: TGTGCCAGCAGCCGCAGGGGGACCGGGGAGCTGTTTTTT
v_call: TRBV19; clone_size: .; d_call: .; j_call: TRBJ2-2; cdr3_aa: CASKGDVTGELFF; cdr3_nt: TGTGCCAGTAAAGGGGATGTCACCGGGGAGCTGTTTTTT
v_call: TRBV7-3; clone_size: .; d_call: .; j_call: TRBJ1-6; cdr3_aa: CASSLQGSGSPLHF; cdr3_nt: TGTGCCAGCAGCTTACAGGGGAGTGGTTCACCCCTCCACTTT
v_call: TRBV6-5; clone_size: .; d_call: .; j_call: TRBJ2-6; cdr3_aa: CASSRAFSGANVLTF; cdr3_nt: TGTGCCAGCAGCCGAGCGTTCTCCGGGGCCAACGTCCTGACTTTC
v_call: TRBV7-2; clone_size: .; d_call: TRBD2; j_call: TRBJ2-7; cdr3_aa: CASSPGTNLGEQYF; cdr3_nt: TGTGCCAGCAGCCCCGGGACTAACCTAGGGGAGCAGTACTTC
v_call: TRBV2; clone_size: .; d_call: TRBD1; j_call: TRBJ1-6; cdr3_aa: CASYEGQGPSPLHF; cdr3_nt: TGTGCCAGCTACGAGGGACAGGGTCCTTCACCCCTCCACTTT
v_call: TRBV9; clone_size: .; d_call: TRBD2; j_call: TRBJ2-3; cdr3_aa: CASSVTSGGAYDTQYF; cdr3_nt: TGTGCCAGCAGCGTGACTAGCGGGGGGGCGTATGATACGCAGTATTTT
v_call: TRBV9; clone_size: .; d_call: TRBD1; j_call: TRBJ1-3; cdr3_aa: CASSVDRGSGNTIYF; cdr3_nt: TGTGCCAGCAGCGTGGACAGGGGATCAGGAAACACCATATATTTT
v_call: TRBV27; clone_size: .; d_call: .; j_call: TRBJ2-6; cdr3_aa: CASSAQLAGANVLTF; cdr3_nt: TGTGCCAGCAGTGCACAGTTGGCAGGGGCCAACGTCCTGACTTTC
v_call: TRBV5-4; clone_size: .; d_call: TRBD1; j_call: TRBJ2-7; cdr3_aa: CASRRHEDRLTWSEQYF; cdr3_nt: TGTGCCAGCAGGCGGCATGAGGACAGGTTGACGTGGAGCGAGCAGTACTTC
v_call: TRBV5-1; clone_size: .; d_call: TRBD2; j_call: TRBJ2-3; cdr3_aa: CASSLARGADTQYF; cdr3_nt: TGCGCCAGCAGCTTGGCCCGGGGGGCAGATACGCAGTATTTT
v_call: TRBV18; clone_size: .; d_call: .; j_call: TRBJ2-7; cdr3_aa: CASSPTSLFEQYF; cdr3_nt: TGTGCCAGCTCACCGACATCCCTCTTTGAGCAGTACTTC
v_call: TRBV15; clone_size: few; d_call: TRBD1; j_call: TRBJ2-7; cdr3_aa: CATSRDRAGEQYF; cdr3_nt: TGTGCCACCAGCAGGGACAGGGCTGGCGAGCAGTACTTC
v_call: TRBV9; clone_size: once; d_call: .; j_call: TRBJ1-1; cdr3_aa: CASSIGGNTEAFF; cdr3_nt: TGTGCCAGCAGCATTGGAGGGAACACTGAAGCTTTCTTT
v_call: TRBV7-2; clone_size: .; d_call: TRBD2; j_call: TRBJ2-2; cdr3_aa: CASSKQSGGATGELFF; cdr3_nt: TGTGCCAGCAGCAAACAAAGCGGGGGGGCAACCGGGGAGCTGTTTTTT
v_call: TRBV7-7; clone_size: .; d_call: TRBD2; j_call: TRBJ2-3; cdr3_aa: CASSFTARLAGDTQYF; cdr3_nt: TGTGCTAGCAGCTTCACCGCCCGACTAGCGGGAGATACGCAGTATTTT
v_call: TRBV5-1; clone_size: .; d_call: .; j_call: TRBJ1-2; cdr3_aa: CASSPGGTSDGYTF; cdr3_nt: TGCGCCAGCAGCCCCGGGGGGACTTCGGATGGCTACACCTTC
v_call: TRBV4-2; clone_size: .; d_call: .; j_call: TRBJ2-7; cdr3_aa: CASSQGTSSYEQYF; cdr3_nt: TGTGCCAGCAGCCAAGGCACTAGCTCCTACGAGCAGTACTTC
v_call: TRBV10-3; clone_size: .; d_call: TRBD1; j_call: TRBJ1-5; cdr3_aa: CAISESLGQGARQPQHF; cdr3_nt: TGTGCCATCAGTGAGTCGTTGGGACAGGGGGCGCGACAGCCCCAGCATTTT
v_call: TRBV5-4; clone_size: .; d_call: .; j_call: TRBJ2-5; cdr3_aa: CACSFYNQETQYF; cdr3_nt: TGTGCCTGCAGCTTTTACAACCAAGAGACCCAGTACTTC
v_call: TRBV2; clone_size: .; d_call: .; j_call: TRBJ1-5; cdr3_aa: CASSRGQYSNQPQHF; cdr3_nt: TGTGCCAGCAGCCGTGGACAGTATAGCAATCAGCCCCAGCATTTT
v_call: TRBV4-3; clone_size: .; d_call: .; j_call: TRBJ1-1; cdr3_aa: CASSQSRDTEAFF; cdr3_nt: TGCGCCAGCAGCCAATCCCGGGACACTGAAGCTTTCTTT
v_call: TRBV4-3; clone_size: .; d_call: TRBD1; j_call: TRBJ2-2; cdr3_aa: CASSQATGGGTGELFF; cdr3_nt: TGCGCCAGCAGCCAAGCGACAGGGGGCGGCACCGGGGAGCTGTTTTTT
v_call: TRBV11-3; clone_size: .; d_call: TRBD2; j_call: TRBJ2-1; cdr3_aa: CASSRNSGRGNEQFF; cdr3_nt: TGTGCCAGCAGCAGAAATAGCGGGAGAGGGAATGAGCAGTTCTTC
v_call: TRBV5-1; clone_size: .; d_call: .; j_call: TRBJ1-1; cdr3_aa: CASSLWDTVSTEAFF; cdr3_nt: TGCGCCAGCAGCTTGTGGGACACCGTAAGCACTGAAGCTTTCTTT
v_call: TRBV4-2; clone_size: .; d_call: TRBD2; j_call: TRBJ2-5; cdr3_aa: CASSGSVEPGGETQYF; cdr3_nt: TGTGCCAGCAGCGGCTCGGTAGAGCCGGGGGGAGAGACCCAGTACTTC
v_call: TRBV7-2; clone_size: .; d_call: TRBD2; j_call: TRBJ2-5; cdr3_aa: CASSLILAGGVSQYF; cdr3_nt: TGTGCCAGCAGCTTAATTCTAGCGGGAGGAGTTAGCCAGTACTTC
v_call: TRBV5-1; clone_size: once; d_call: .; j_call: TRBJ2-7; cdr3_aa: CASSLGVHSYEQYF; cdr3_nt: TGCGCCAGCAGCTTGGGCGTCCACTCCTACGAGCAGTACTTC
v_call: TRBV9; clone_size: few; d_call: .; j_call: TRBJ2-2; cdr3_aa: CASSVAGSANTGELFF; cdr3_nt: TGTGCCAGCAGCGTAGCGGGGAGCGCGAACACCGGGGAGCTGTTTTTT
v_call: TRBV15; clone_size: .; d_call: .; j_call: TRBJ1-5; cdr3_aa: CATSSIPSEPQHF; cdr3_nt: TGTGCCACCAGCAGCATCCCAAGCGAACCCCAGCATTTT
v_call: TRBV6-7; clone_size: .; d_call: TRBD2; j_call: TRBJ2-1; cdr3_aa: CASSYRGVEQFF; cdr3_nt: TGTGCCAGCAGTTACCGGGGGGTTGAGCAGTTCTTC
v_call: TRBV18; clone_size: .; d_call: .; j_call: TRBJ2-6; cdr3_aa: CASSPFQDSGANVLTF; cdr3_nt: TGTGCCAGCTCACCATTCCAGGACTCTGGGGCCAACGTCCTGACTTTC
v_call: TRBV19; clone_size: .; d_call: .; j_call: TRBJ2-2; cdr3_aa: CASSLQARHAGELFF; cdr3_nt: TGTGCCAGTAGTCTCCAGGCGCGTCACGCCGGGGAGCTGTTTTTT
v_call: TRBV4-1; clone_size: .; d_call: .; j_call: TRBJ2-7; cdr3_aa: CASSQEQGLGYEQYF; cdr3_nt: TGCGCCAGCAGCCAAGAACAGGGTTTAGGCTACGAGCAGTACTTC
v_call: TRBV30; clone_size: .; d_call: .; j_call: TRBJ2-5; cdr3_aa: CAWGAGGETQYF; cdr3_nt: TGTGCCTGGGGAGCGGGTGGGGAGACCCAGTACTTC
v_call: TRBV7-2; clone_size: .; d_call: TRBD1; j_call: TRBJ1-1; cdr3_aa: CASSRRQGPEAFF; cdr3_nt: TGTGCCAGCAGCCGAAGACAGGGCCCTGAAGCTTTCTTT
v_call: TRBV30; clone_size: few; d_call: TRBD1; j_call: TRBJ1-1; cdr3_aa: CAWSVGPATGVTEAFF; cdr3_nt: TGTGCCTGGAGTGTAGGCCCCGCGACAGGGGTCACTGAAGCTTTCTTT
v_call: TRBV5-1; clone_size: few; d_call: .; j_call: TRBJ1-1; cdr3_aa: CASSPGGGGTNTEAFF; cdr3_nt: TGCGCCAGCAGCCCCGGGGGAGGCGGGACGAACACTGAAGCTTTCTTT
v_call: TRBV5-6; clone_size: once; d_call: .; j_call: TRBJ1-1; cdr3_aa: CASSFDSMNTEAFF; cdr3_nt: TGTGCCAGCAGCTTTGACAGTATGAACACTGAAGCTTTCTTT
v_call: TRBV2; clone_size: .; d_call: TRBD1; j_call: TRBJ1-3; cdr3_aa: CASRETGAGNTIYF; cdr3_nt: TGTGCCAGCAGGGAGACAGGGGCTGGAAACACCATATATTTT